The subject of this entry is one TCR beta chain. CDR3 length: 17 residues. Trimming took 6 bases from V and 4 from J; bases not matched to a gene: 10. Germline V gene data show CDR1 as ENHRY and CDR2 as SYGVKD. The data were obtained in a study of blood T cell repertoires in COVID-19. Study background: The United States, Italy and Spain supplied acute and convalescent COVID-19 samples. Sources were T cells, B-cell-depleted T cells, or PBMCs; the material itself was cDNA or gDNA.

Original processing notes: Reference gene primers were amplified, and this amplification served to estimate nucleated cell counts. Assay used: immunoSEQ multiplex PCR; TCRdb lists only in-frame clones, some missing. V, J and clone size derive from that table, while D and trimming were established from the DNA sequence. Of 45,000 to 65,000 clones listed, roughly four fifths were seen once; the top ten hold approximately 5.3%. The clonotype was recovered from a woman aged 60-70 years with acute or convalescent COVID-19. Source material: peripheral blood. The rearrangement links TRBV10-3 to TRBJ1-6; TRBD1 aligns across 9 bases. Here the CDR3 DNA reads TGTGCCATCAGACCGGGACAGGGAGCCTCATATAATTCACCCCTCCACTTT. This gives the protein CAIRPGQGASYNSPLHF.